Listed below are T cell receptor beta chains from one sample, sequenced in a study of beta chain features in type 1 diabetes. TCRdb's copy holds only in-frame clones and misses some; the assay was immunoSEQ multiplex PCR. The data contain about 700,000 clones, about an eighth of them singletons. What was sequenced was naive CD4+ T cells from blood. The receptors were sampled from a man younger than 35 with type 1 diabetes. The CDR3 runs from the conserved cysteine through the conserved F or W. The D gene is left open where the match is weak. A row's size may be missing; if present it is once, few, many or a size class.

J gene: TRBJ2-7
CDR3 length: 15
clone size: .
D gene: TRBD2
V gene: TRBV5-1
CDR3 protein: CASSLPPGGGNEQYF
CDR3 DNA: TGCGCCAGCAGCTTACCCCCTGGGGGGGGTAACGAGCAGTACTTC

J gene: TRBJ1-2
CDR3 length: 15
clone size: many
D gene: .
V gene: TRBV10-3
CDR3 protein: CAISESGNWNYGYTF
CDR3 DNA: TGTGCCATCAGTGAGTCTGGCAACTGGAACTATGGCTACACCTTC

J gene: TRBJ2-6
CDR3 length: 18
clone size: .
D gene: .
V gene: TRBV7-6
CDR3 protein: CASSQPGQQISGANVLTF
CDR3 DNA: TGTGCCAGCAGCCAACCGGGACAACAAATCTCTGGGGCCAACGTCCTGACTTTC

J gene: TRBJ2-1
CDR3 length: 14
clone size: few
D gene: TRBD1
V gene: TRBV6-5
CDR3 protein: CATSWGTGINEQFF
CDR3 DNA: TGTGCCACCTCATGGGGGACAGGGATCAATGAGCAGTTCTTC

J gene: TRBJ1-1
CDR3 length: 13
clone size: few
D gene: TRBD1
V gene: TRBV18
CDR3 protein: CAGIRTGDTEAFF
CDR3 DNA: TGTGCCGGGATCAGGACAGGGGACACTGAAGCTTTCTTT

J gene: TRBJ2-7
CDR3 length: 15
clone size: few
D gene: TRBD1
V gene: TRBV5-1
CDR3 protein: CASSLVGTGGLEQYF
CDR3 DNA: TGCGCCAGCAGCTTGGTGGGGACAGGGGGCCTCGAGCAGTACTTC

J gene: TRBJ1-4
CDR3 length: 16
clone size: .
D gene: .
V gene: TRBV2
CDR3 protein: CATTPQVDPTNEKLFF
CDR3 DNA: TGTGCCACCACACCACAGGTCGACCCAACTAATGAAAAACTGTTTTTT

J gene: TRBJ2-7
CDR3 length: 14
clone size: .
D gene: TRBD1
V gene: TRBV7-8
CDR3 protein: CASSPGTGPYEQYF
CDR3 DNA: TGTGCCAGCAGCCCGGGGACAGGGCCCTACGAGCAGTACTTC

J gene: TRBJ2-3
CDR3 length: 15
clone size: few
D gene: .
V gene: TRBV19
CDR3 protein: CASSIEGFTADTQYF
CDR3 DNA: TGTGCCAGTAGTATTGAAGGGTTCACCGCAGATACGCAGTATTTT

J gene: TRBJ2-5
CDR3 length: 12
clone size: once
D gene: .
V gene: TRBV5-8
CDR3 protein: CASSIYRETQYF
CDR3 DNA: TGTGCCAGCAGCATTTACAGGGAGACCCAGTACTTC

J gene: TRBJ1-1
CDR3 length: 15
clone size: few
D gene: .
V gene: TRBV5-4
CDR3 protein: CASSSRGGWDTEAFF
CDR3 DNA: TGTGCCAGCAGCTCGAGAGGGGGATGGGACACTGAAGCTTTCTTT

J gene: TRBJ1-1
CDR3 length: 14
clone size: few
D gene: TRBD1
V gene: TRBV29-1
CDR3 protein: CSVHKGDRNTEAFF
CDR3 DNA: TGCAGCGTCCATAAGGGGGACAGAAACACTGAAGCTTTCTTT

J gene: TRBJ2-7
CDR3 length: 13
clone size: few
D gene: .
V gene: TRBV5-1
CDR3 protein: CASCQTRGYEQYF
CDR3 DNA: TGCGCCAGCTGCCAAACTAGGGGCTACGAGCAGTACTTC

J gene: TRBJ1-1
CDR3 length: 13
clone size: .
D gene: .
V gene: TRBV28
CDR3 protein: CASSSGQNTEAFF
CDR3 DNA: TGTGCCAGCAGTTCGGGACAGAACACTGAAGCTTTCTTT

J gene: TRBJ1-2
CDR3 length: 14
clone size: .
D gene: .
V gene: TRBV2
CDR3 protein: CASGRGGFLYGYTF
CDR3 DNA: TGTGCCAGCGGGAGGGGCGGCTTTCTCTATGGCTACACCTTC

J gene: TRBJ1-2
CDR3 length: 13
clone size: few
D gene: .
V gene: TRBV6-1
CDR3 protein: CASSRDNLPSYTF
CDR3 DNA: TGTGCCAGCAGCCGGGACAATCTACCGAGCTACACCTTC

J gene: TRBJ1-6
CDR3 length: 15
clone size: .
D gene: TRBD1
V gene: TRBV7-6
CDR3 protein: CASSSQTGDNSPLHF
CDR3 DNA: TGTGCCAGCAGCTCGCAGACAGGGGATAATTCACCCCTCCACTTT

J gene: TRBJ2-7
CDR3 length: 14
clone size: few
D gene: .
V gene: TRBV5-1
CDR3 protein: CASSLMGESYEQYF
CDR3 DNA: TGCGCCAGCAGCTTGATGGGGGAATCCTACGAGCAGTACTTC

J gene: TRBJ2-2
CDR3 length: 16
clone size: .
D gene: TRBD1
V gene: TRBV4-1
CDR3 protein: CASSLWTGGNTGELFF
CDR3 DNA: TGCGCCAGCAGCCTTTGGACAGGGGGGAACACCGGGGAGCTGTTTTTT

J gene: TRBJ1-6
CDR3 length: 16
clone size: few
D gene: TRBD1
V gene: TRBV27
CDR3 protein: CASSLKGQGGRGALHF
CDR3 DNA: TGTGCCAGCAGTTTGAAAGGACAGGGGGGGAGAGGGGCCCTCCACTTT

J gene: TRBJ2-7
CDR3 length: 14
clone size: few
D gene: .
V gene: TRBV27
CDR3 protein: CASSITPGTYEQYF
CDR3 DNA: TGTGCCAGCAGTATCACCCCCGGGACATACGAGCAGTACTTC

J gene: TRBJ1-2
CDR3 length: 14
clone size: .
D gene: .
V gene: TRBV5-1
CDR3 protein: CASTPAGGWRGYTF
CDR3 DNA: TGCGCCAGCACCCCCGCTGGGGGCTGGCGTGGCTACACCTTC

J gene: TRBJ2-7
CDR3 length: 15
clone size: few
D gene: TRBD1
V gene: TRBV4-1
CDR3 protein: CASSQGQGVSYEQYF
CDR3 DNA: TGCGCCAGCAGCCAAGGACAGGGGGTGTCCTACGAGCAGTACTTC

J gene: TRBJ2-3
CDR3 length: 17
clone size: .
D gene: TRBD2
V gene: TRBV11-2
CDR3 protein: CASSLDRGLAGRDTQYF
CDR3 DNA: TGTGCCAGCAGCTTAGATCGGGGACTAGCGGGGAGGGATACGCAGTATTTT

J gene: TRBJ1-1
CDR3 length: 15
clone size: .
D gene: .
V gene: TRBV10-2
CDR3 protein: CASSEGPLSGTEAFF
CDR3 DNA: TGCGCCAGCAGTGAGGGGCCCCTCTCGGGCACTGAAGCTTTCTTT

J gene: TRBJ2-3
CDR3 length: 13
clone size: few
D gene: .
V gene: TRBV2
CDR3 protein: CASSEGSSSTQYF
CDR3 DNA: TGTGCCAGCAGTGAAGGGTCCTCCAGTACGCAGTATTTT

J gene: TRBJ1-2
CDR3 length: 18
clone size: .
D gene: .
V gene: TRBV18
CDR3 protein: CASSPPGHQYYPNYGYTF
CDR3 DNA: TGTGCCAGCTCACCCCCGGGACACCAATACTACCCTAACTATGGCTACACCTTC

J gene: TRBJ1-2
CDR3 length: 12
clone size: few
D gene: .
V gene: TRBV18
CDR3 protein: CASSPANYGYTF
CDR3 DNA: TGTGCCAGCTCACCGGCTAACTACGGCTACACCTTC

J gene: TRBJ2-2
CDR3 length: 16
clone size: few
D gene: TRBD1
V gene: TRBV5-4
CDR3 protein: CASSTPGQGLTGELFF
CDR3 DNA: TGTGCCAGCAGCACCCCGGGACAGGGGTTAACCGGGGAGCTGTTTTTT

J gene: TRBJ2-7
CDR3 length: 16
clone size: .
D gene: TRBD1
V gene: TRBV7-9
CDR3 protein: CASSPPPDRALYEQYF
CDR3 DNA: TGTGCCAGCAGCCCCCCCCCGGACAGGGCGTTATACGAGCAGTACTTC

J gene: TRBJ2-1
CDR3 length: 13
clone size: few
D gene: .
V gene: TRBV29-1
CDR3 protein: CSAGQFTYNEQFF
CDR3 DNA: TGCAGCGCCGGACAGTTTACCTACAATGAGCAGTTCTTC

J gene: TRBJ1-4
CDR3 length: 14
clone size: .
D gene: .
V gene: TRBV27
CDR3 protein: CASRPSGTNEKLFF
CDR3 DNA: TGTGCCAGCAGACCTAGTGGAACCAATGAAAAACTGTTTTTT

J gene: TRBJ2-6
CDR3 length: 14
clone size: few
D gene: .
V gene: TRBV10-3
CDR3 protein: CAITPASGANVLTF
CDR3 DNA: TGTGCCATCACACCAGCCTCTGGGGCCAACGTCCTGACTTTC

J gene: TRBJ1-5
CDR3 length: 17
clone size: .
D gene: TRBD1
V gene: TRBV18
CDR3 protein: CASSRNRGGAGNQPQHF
CDR3 DNA: TGTGCCAGCTCGCGGAACAGGGGAGGCGCGGGCAATCAGCCCCAGCATTTT

J gene: TRBJ1-5
CDR3 length: 15
clone size: few
D gene: .
V gene: TRBV14
CDR3 protein: CASSPGAGFNQPQHF
CDR3 DNA: TGTGCCAGCAGCCCCGGGGCAGGGTTCAATCAGCCCCAGCATTTT

J gene: TRBJ1-2
CDR3 length: 15
clone size: .
D gene: TRBD1
V gene: TRBV6-5
CDR3 protein: CASSPIQGAGYGYTF
CDR3 DNA: TGTGCCAGCAGCCCCATCCAGGGGGCGGGATATGGCTACACCTTC

J gene: TRBJ2-7
CDR3 length: 13
clone size: few
D gene: .
V gene: TRBV18
CDR3 protein: CASSVGGTYEQYF
CDR3 DNA: TGTGCCAGCTCCGTAGGCGGAACCTACGAGCAGTACTTC

J gene: TRBJ2-3
CDR3 length: 17
clone size: .
D gene: .
V gene: TRBV2
CDR3 protein: CASSSRGTAISTDTQYF
CDR3 DNA: TGTGCCAGCAGTTCCCGAGGGACGGCGATTTCCACAGATACGCAGTATTTT

J gene: TRBJ2-3
CDR3 length: 14
clone size: few
D gene: TRBD1
V gene: TRBV29-1
CDR3 protein: CSTKQGVSTDTQYF
CDR3 DNA: TGCAGCACAAAACAGGGGGTTAGCACAGATACGCAGTATTTT